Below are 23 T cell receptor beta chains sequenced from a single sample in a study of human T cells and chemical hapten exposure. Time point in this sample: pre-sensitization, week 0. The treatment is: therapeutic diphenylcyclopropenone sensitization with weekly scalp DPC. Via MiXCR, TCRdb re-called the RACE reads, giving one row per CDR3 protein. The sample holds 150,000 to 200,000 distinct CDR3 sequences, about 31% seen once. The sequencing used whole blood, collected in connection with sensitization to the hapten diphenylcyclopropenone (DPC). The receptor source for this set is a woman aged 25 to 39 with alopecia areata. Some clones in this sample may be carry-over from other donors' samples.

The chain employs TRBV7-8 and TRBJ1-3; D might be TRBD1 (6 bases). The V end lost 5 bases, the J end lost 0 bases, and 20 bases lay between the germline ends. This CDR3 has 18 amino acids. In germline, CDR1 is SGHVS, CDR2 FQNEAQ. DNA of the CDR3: TGTGCCAGCAGCCATCCGGGACATATCACTGGCTCTGGAAACACCATATATTTT. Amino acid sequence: CASSHPGHITGSGNTIYF.

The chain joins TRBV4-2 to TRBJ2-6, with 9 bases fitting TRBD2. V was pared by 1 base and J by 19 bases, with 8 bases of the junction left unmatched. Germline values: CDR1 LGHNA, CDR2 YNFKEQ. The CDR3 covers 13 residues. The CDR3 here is CASSQAGAGGITF. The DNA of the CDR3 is TGTGCCAGCAGCCAAGCGGGCGCGGGAGGGATAACTTTC.

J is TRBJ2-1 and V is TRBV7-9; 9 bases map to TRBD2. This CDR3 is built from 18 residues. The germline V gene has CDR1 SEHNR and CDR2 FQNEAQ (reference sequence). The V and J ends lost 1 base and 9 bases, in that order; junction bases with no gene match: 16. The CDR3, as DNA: TGTGCCAGCAGCTTAGAGCTTTGGCGGGGGGGCACTTCGGTTGAGCAGTTCTTC. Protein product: CASSLELWRGGTSVEQFF.

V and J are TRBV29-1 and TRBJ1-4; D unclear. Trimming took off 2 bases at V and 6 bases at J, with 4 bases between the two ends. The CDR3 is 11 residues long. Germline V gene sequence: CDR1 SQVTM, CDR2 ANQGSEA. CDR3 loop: CSVERYEKLFF. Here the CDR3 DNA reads TGCAGCGTTGAACGGTATGAAAAACTGTTTTTT.

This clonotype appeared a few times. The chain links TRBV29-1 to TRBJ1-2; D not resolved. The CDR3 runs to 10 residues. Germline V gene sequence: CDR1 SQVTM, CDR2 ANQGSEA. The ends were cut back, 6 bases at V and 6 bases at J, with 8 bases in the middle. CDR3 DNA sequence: TGCAGCGTCTATCTCGATGGCTACACCTTC. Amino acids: CSVYLDGYTF.

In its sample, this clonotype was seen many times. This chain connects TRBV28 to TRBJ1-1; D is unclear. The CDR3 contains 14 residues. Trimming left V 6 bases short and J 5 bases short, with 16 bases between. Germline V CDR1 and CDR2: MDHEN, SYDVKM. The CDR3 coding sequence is TGTGCCAGCAGCCCCCCCCGGGGAGGAACTGAAGCTTTCTTT. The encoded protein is CASSPPRGGTEAFF.

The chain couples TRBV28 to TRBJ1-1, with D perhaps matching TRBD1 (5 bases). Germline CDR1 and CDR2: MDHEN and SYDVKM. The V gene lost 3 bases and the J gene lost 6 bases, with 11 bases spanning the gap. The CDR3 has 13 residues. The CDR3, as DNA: TGTGCCAGCAGTTTGTGGGGGAGGGCTGAAGCTTTCTTT. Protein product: CASSLWGRAEAFF. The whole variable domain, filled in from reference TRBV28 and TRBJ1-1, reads DVKVTQSSRYLVKRTGEKVFLECVQDMDHENMFWYRQDPGLGLRLIYFSYDVKMKEKGDIPEGYSVSREKKERFSLILESASTNQTSMYLCASSLWGRAEAFFGQGTRLTVV.

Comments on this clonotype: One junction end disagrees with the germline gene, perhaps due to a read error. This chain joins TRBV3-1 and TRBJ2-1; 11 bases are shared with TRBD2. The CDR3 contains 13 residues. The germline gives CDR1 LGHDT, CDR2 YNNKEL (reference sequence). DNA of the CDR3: TGTGCCAGCAGCGGCGGACTAGCGGGCGAGCGGTTCTTC. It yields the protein CASSGGLAGERFF.

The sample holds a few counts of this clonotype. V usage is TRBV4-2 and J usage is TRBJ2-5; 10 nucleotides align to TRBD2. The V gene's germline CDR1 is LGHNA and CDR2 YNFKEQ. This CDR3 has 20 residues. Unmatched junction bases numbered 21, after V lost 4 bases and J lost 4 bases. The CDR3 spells CASSLGGAGGPLSRPETQYF. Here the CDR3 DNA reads TGTGCCAGCAGCCTGGGGGGAGCGGGGGGGCCACTCAGTCGTCCAGAGACCCAGTACTTC.

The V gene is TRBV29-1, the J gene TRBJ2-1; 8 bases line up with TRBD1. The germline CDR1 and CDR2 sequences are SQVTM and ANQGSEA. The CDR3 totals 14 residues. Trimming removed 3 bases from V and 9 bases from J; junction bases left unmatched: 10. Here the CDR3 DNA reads TGCAGCGTTGATCCAGGGGGCCCTGGATTTGAGCAGTTCTTC. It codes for CSVDPGGPGFEQFF.

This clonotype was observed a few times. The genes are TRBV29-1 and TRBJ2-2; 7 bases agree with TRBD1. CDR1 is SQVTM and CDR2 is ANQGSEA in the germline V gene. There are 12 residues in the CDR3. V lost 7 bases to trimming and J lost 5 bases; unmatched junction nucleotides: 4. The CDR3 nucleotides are TGCAGCGCCCAGGGGGAAACCGGGGAGCTGTTTTTT. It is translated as CSAQGETGELFF.

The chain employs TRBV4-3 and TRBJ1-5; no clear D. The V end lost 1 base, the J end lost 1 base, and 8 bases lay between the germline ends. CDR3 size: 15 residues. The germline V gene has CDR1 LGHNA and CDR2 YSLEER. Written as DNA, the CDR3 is TGCGCCAGCAGCCAAGTTGTTGGAAGCAATCAGCCCCAGCATTTT. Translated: CASSQVVGSNQPQHF.

The CDR3 bases are TGCGCCAGCAGCCAAGATGTATTTGCGGGGAATCAGCCCCAGCATTTT. Protein product: CASSQDVFAGNQPQHF. The chain employs TRBV4-3 and TRBJ1-5, with D hard to call. Trimming cost V 0 bases and J 4 bases, with 13 bases left between them. This CDR3 region has 16 residues. Germline assignment: CDR1 LGHNA and CDR2 YSLEER.

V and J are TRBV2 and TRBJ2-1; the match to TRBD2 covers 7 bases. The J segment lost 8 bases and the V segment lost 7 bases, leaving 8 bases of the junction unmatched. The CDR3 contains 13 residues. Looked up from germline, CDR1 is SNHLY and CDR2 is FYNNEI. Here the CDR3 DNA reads TGTGCCAGCATCAGCGGGACGGGGGATGAGCAGTTCTTC. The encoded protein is CASISGTGDEQFF. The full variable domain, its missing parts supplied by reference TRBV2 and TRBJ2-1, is EPEVTQTPSHQVTQMGQEVILRCVPISNHLYFYWYRQILGQKVEFLVSFYNNEISEKSEIFDDQFSVERPDGSNFTLKIRSTKLEDSAMYFCASISGTGDEQFFGPGTRLTVL.

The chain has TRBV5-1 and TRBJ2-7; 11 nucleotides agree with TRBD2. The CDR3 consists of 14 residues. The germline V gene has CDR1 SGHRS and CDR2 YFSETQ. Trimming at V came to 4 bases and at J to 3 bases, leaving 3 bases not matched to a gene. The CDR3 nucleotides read TGCGCCAGCAGCCATAGCGGGGGGGACTACGAGCAGTACTTC. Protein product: CASSHSGGDYEQYF. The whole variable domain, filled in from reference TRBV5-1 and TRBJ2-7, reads KAGVTQTPRYLIKTRGQQVTLSCSPISGHRSVSWYQQTPGQGLQFLFEYFSETQRNKGNFPGRFSGRQFSNSRSEMNVSTLELGDSALYLCASSHSGGDYEQYFGPGTRLTVT.

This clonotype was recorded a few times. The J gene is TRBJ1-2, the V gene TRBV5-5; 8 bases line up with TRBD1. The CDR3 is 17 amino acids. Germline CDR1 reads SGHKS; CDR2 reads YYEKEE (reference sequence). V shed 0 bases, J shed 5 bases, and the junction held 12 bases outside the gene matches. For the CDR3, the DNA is TGTGCCAGCAGCTTGGAGCCAGGGGGCAATCGGGCTTATGGCTACACCTTC. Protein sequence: CASSLEPGGNRAYGYTF.

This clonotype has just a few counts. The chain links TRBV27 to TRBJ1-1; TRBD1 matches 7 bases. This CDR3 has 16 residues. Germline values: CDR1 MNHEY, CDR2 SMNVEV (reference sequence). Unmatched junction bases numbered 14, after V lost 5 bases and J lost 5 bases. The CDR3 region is CASSPGRNRGSTEAFF. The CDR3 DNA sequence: TGTGCCAGCAGTCCTGGCCGGAACAGGGGATCGACTGAAGCTTTCTTT.

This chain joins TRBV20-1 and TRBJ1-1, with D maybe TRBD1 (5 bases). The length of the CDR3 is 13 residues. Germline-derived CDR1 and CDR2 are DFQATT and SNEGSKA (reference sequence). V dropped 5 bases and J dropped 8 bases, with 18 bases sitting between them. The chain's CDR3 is CSAGGARSSEAFF. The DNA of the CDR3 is TGCAGTGCTGGAGGGGCCCGGTCGTCCGAAGCTTTCTTT.

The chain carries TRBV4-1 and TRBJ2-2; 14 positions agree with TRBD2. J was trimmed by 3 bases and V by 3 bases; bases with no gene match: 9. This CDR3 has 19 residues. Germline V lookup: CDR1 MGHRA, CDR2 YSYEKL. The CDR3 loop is CASSHPGTSGRKYTGELFF. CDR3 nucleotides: TGCGCCAGCAGCCATCCCGGGACTAGCGGGAGAAAGTACACCGGGGAGCTGTTTTTT.

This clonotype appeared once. CDR3 in amino acids: CASSQDRVDEQYF. Written as DNA, the CDR3 is TGTGCCAGCAGCCAAGACAGGGTTGACGAGCAGTACTTC. The chain employs TRBV7-2 and TRBJ2-7; 7 nucleotides match TRBD1. The CDR3 runs 13 residues. With 5 bases clipped from V and 5 bases from J, the junction kept 6 bases outside the gene matches. The V gene's germline CDR1 is SGHTA and CDR2 FQGNSA.

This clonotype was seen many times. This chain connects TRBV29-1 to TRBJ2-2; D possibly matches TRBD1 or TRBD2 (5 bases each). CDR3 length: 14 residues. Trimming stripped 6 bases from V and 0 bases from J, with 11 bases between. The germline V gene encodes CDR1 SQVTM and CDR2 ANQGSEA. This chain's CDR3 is CSVPGPTNTGELFF. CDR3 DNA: TGCAGCGTCCCGGGACCGACGAACACCGGGGAGCTGTTTTTT.

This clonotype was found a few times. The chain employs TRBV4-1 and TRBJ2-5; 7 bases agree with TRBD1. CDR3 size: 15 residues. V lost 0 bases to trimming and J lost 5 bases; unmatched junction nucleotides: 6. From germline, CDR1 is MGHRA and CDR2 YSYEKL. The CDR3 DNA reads TGCGCCAGCAGCCAAGAACCGACAGGGATGGAGACCCAGTACTTC. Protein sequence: CASSQEPTGMETQYF.

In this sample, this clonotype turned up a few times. This CDR3 is CAWSIWQDNSPLHF. DNA for the CDR3: TGTGCCTGGAGTATTTGGCAGGATAATTCACCCCTCCACTTT. The V and J genes are TRBV30 and TRBJ1-6; D gene unclear. This CDR3 spans 14 amino acids. V lost 2 bases and J lost 5, with 10 bases in between. Germline CDR1 is GTSNPN and CDR2 is SVGIG (reference sequence).